The T cell receptor beta chain described here comes from a study of T cells in Graves' hyperthyroidism and ophthalmopathy. Germline-derived CDR1 and CDR2 are SGDLS and YYNGEE. This CDR3 region has 15 residues. The ends lost 4 bases at V and 4 bases at J; junction bases unmatched: 8. From RNA transcripts, TCR beta CDR3 regions were amplified. The primer set for the first-round RT-PCR of the TCR CDR3 was HTBI. TCRdb called the multiplex PCR reads again in MiXCR, with one record for every CDR3 protein. The table lists around 700,000 distinct CDR3 sequences, 15% to 20% of them singletons, with around 17% in the top ten.

Sequencing was carried out using blood. This clonotype originated in a woman aged 45-60 years with Graves' hyperthyroidism that later progressed to Graves' ophthalmopathy. The chain combines TRBV9 with TRBJ1-1; 9 positions agree with TRBD1. The CDR3 sequence is CASSPGTGTGTEAFF. The CDR3 DNA is TGTGCCAGCAGCCCAGGGACAGGGACTGGCACTGAAGCTTTCTTT.